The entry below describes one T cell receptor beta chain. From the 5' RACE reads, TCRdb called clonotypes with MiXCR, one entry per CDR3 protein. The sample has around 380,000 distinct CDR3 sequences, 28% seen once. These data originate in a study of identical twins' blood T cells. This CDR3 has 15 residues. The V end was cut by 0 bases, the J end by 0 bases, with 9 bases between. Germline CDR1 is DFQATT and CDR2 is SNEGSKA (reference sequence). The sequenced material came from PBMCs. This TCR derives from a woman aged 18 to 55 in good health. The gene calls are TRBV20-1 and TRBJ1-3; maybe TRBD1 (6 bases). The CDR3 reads CSAREMGASGNTIYF. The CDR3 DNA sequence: TGCAGTGCTAGAGAGATGGGGGCCTCTGGAAACACCATATATTTT.